Described below is a single T cell receptor beta chain sequence and its context. Antigen: not known. The data were obtained in a study of cytomegalovirus exposure and HLA in healthy donors. The study's findings and limits: The authors listed 180 or so TCR beta chains as cytomegalovirus-associated.

The PCR contained 60 Vbeta and 13 Jbeta primers. TCRdb's table, derived via immunoSEQ multiplex PCR, lists solely in-frame clones and lacks some. This sample carries about 180,000 clones, 82% of them seen once, and the ten largest clones take 1.5%. Sequencing was done on a sample of PBMCs. The clonotype originates from a man aged 35 to 55 in good health and CMV-seronegative.

The CDR3 is CSVEGILAESYEQYF. The CDR3 DNA is TGCAGCGTTGAAGGGATCCTAGCGGAATCCTACGAGCAGTACTTC. The rearrangement links TRBV29-1 to TRBJ2-5; TRBD2 aligns across 7 bases. The end of the DNA aligns better with TRBJ2-7, so the J call may be wrong. This CDR3 has 15 amino acids. CDR1 and CDR2 from the germline V gene are SQVTM and ANQGSEA.